This TCR beta chain was captured in a study of blood T cell repertoires in COVID-19. Study-wide context: There were acute and convalescent COVID-19 samples, and they came from the United States, Italy and Spain.

Repertoires were generated with immunoSEQ multiplex PCR, while TCRdb's copy carries only in-frame clones and drops some. This sample has about 360,000 clones, with 85% to 90% found just once. This clone appeared many times. The CDR3 covers 15 residues. The junction had 4 bases not matched to a gene; V was cut back by 0 bases and J by 5 bases. The germline V gene encodes CDR1 SEHNR and CDR2 FQNEAQ (reference sequence). The J gene is TRBJ1-5, the V gene TRBV7-9; 7 nucleotides match TRBD1. The specimen sequenced was peripheral blood. The receptor was derived from a human donor in a cohort sampled during active COVID-19. The CDR3 nucleotides read TGTGCCAGCAGCTTAGCCGTGCAGGGGGATCAGCCCCAGCATTTT. Its translation is CASSLAVQGDQPQHF.